This TCR beta chain stems from a study of response to subunit inactivated influenza vaccine. Findings and limits, study-wide: T cells newly recruited by each seasonal influenza vaccination are few, the authors suggested.

MiXCR was run by TCRdb on the RT-PCR reads, yielding one entry per CDR3 protein. The sample records around 530,000 distinct CDR3 sequences, 12% being singletons. To note about this clonotype: Its specificity is unknown.

Germline V gene lookup returns CDR1 SGHRS and CDR2 YFSETQ. The germline V and J ends were trimmed by 6 bases and 6 bases, with 16 bases remaining between them. The CDR3 has 15 residues. Sequences were derived from PBMCs from blood, sampled on the day of vaccination. The chain links TRBV5-1 to TRBJ1-6; D is perhaps TRBD1 (5 bases). The origin of this receptor is a middle-aged man who received an inactivated influenza vaccine. The CDR3 is CASKIGGEANSPLHF. The CDR3 nucleotides are TGCGCCAGCAAAATTGGGGGAGAGGCTAATTCACCCCTCCACTTT.